These 7 T cell receptor beta chains originate from one sample sequenced in a study of shared clonotypes between healthy human individuals. Naive-designated CD8 cells lacked CD45RO, were positively enriched for CCR7, and omitted terminally differentiated effector memory CD45RA+ cells. Repertoires were generated with immunoSEQ multiplex PCR, while TCRdb's copy carries only in-frame clones and drops some. The table records about 2.1 million clones, approximately 94% of them present only once. The sequencing input was naive CD8+ T cells from PBMCs. Receptor source: a man between 18 and 29 years old in good health. Some clones in this sample may be carry-over from other donors' samples.

This clone was recorded only once. The chain has TRBV25-1 and TRBJ2-3, with no clear D. V was shortened by 1 base and J by 5 bases, with 13 bases between the two germline ends. Germline values: CDR1 MGHDK, CDR2 SYGVNS. The CDR3 covers 15 residues. In DNA, the CDR3 is TGTGCCAGCAGTGAATCCCCTCTCGTGGGAGATACGCAGTATTTT. Protein product: CASSESPLVGDTQYF.

The rearrangement uses TRBV19 and TRBJ2-7, with a tentative D call TRBD1 (6 bases). The CDR3 extends over 15 amino acids. Between the trimmed V and J ends, which lost 3 bases and 2 bases, there was a span of 14 bases. CDR1 is LNHDA, CDR2 SQIVND, per germline (reference sequence). DNA for the CDR3: TGTGCCAGTAGTATCTTCTGGGGGCTGACCTACGAGCAGTACTTC. Translated, it gives CASSIFWGLTYEQYF.

The chain employs TRBV11-2 and TRBJ2-7; perhaps TRBD2 as D (7 bases). Trimming stripped 1 base from V and 5 bases from J, with 15 bases between. This CDR3 spans 15 amino acids. CDR1 and CDR2 from the germline V gene are SGHAT and FQNNGV. The CDR3 bases are TGTGCCAGCAGCTTAGCTGCCCGGGGGGCCGACGAGCAGTACTTC. Protein: CASSLAARGADEQYF.

The chain recombines TRBV6-1 with TRBJ2-1; D is perhaps TRBD2 (5 bases). V was cut by 4 bases and J by 4 bases, with 11 bases left in between. The CDR3 consists of 14 residues. Germline loops: CDR1 MNHNS, CDR2 SASEGT. CDR3 sequence: CASSVGRRYNEQFF. CDR3 coding DNA: TGTGCCAGCAGTGTTGGAAGGAGGTACAATGAGCAGTTCTTC.

The chain carries TRBV19 and TRBJ2-7, with TRBD2 identical over 7 bases. CDR1 and CDR2 from the germline V gene are LNHDA and SQIVND (reference sequence). The CDR3 is 14 amino acids. Unmatched junction bases numbered 3, after V lost 4 bases and J lost 0 bases. CDR3: CASSTRDYSYEQYF. The CDR3 nucleotides read TGTGCCAGTAGTACCCGGGACTACTCCTACGAGCAGTACTTC.

Regarding this clone: Other DNA sequences from this sample encode an identical CDR3 as well. The chain is built from TRBV11-2 and TRBJ2-7; D is unclear. This CDR3 comprises 12 residues. CDR1 is SGHAT, CDR2 FQNNGV, per germline. The V end lost 5 bases, the J end lost 4 bases, and 9 bases lay between the germline ends. The CDR3 here is CASSLGAYEQYF. The CDR3 DNA sequence: TGTGCCAGCAGCCTCGGAGCGTACGAGCAGTACTTC.

The chain carries TRBV27 and TRBJ1-2; D remains unclear. Germline CDR1 reads MNHEY; CDR2 reads SMNVEV (reference sequence). V was trimmed by 3 bases and J by 6 bases, leaving 11 bases between them. The CDR3 is 13 residues long. The CDR3: CASSFSQWDGYTF. The CDR3 DNA reads TGTGCCAGCAGTTTCTCGCAGTGGGATGGCTACACCTTC.